This entry is about one T cell receptor (beta chain). As yet, its antigen is unknown. This CDR3 region has 14 residues. With 7 bases clipped from V and 5 bases from J, the junction kept 11 bases outside the gene matches. Looked up from germline, CDR1 is DFQATT and CDR2 is SNEGSKA (reference sequence). This sample is part of a study of CD8 T cells in ankylosing spondylitis. General observations from the study: Disease-associated clones were reportedly significantly overrepresented in matched ankylosing spondylitis synovial fluid. Ankylosing spondylitis blood seemed to carry a telltale TCR beta motif made of several highly homologous variants.

TCRdb reanalysed the 5' RACE reads using MiXCR and keeps one entry per CDR3 protein. In the table there are 250,000 to 300,000 distinct CDR3 sequences, roughly 20% of which are singletons. J is TRBJ1-2 and V is TRBV20-1; 9 bases match TRBD1. This sequence was found in a male donor with ankylosing spondylitis or in good health (not recorded which). The sample was blood, either unsorted or a sorted T cell fraction (not recorded which). CDR3 in DNA: TGCAGTGTTAGCCAGGACAGGGGAAGGTATGGCTACACCTTC. Its translation is CSVSQDRGRYGYTF.